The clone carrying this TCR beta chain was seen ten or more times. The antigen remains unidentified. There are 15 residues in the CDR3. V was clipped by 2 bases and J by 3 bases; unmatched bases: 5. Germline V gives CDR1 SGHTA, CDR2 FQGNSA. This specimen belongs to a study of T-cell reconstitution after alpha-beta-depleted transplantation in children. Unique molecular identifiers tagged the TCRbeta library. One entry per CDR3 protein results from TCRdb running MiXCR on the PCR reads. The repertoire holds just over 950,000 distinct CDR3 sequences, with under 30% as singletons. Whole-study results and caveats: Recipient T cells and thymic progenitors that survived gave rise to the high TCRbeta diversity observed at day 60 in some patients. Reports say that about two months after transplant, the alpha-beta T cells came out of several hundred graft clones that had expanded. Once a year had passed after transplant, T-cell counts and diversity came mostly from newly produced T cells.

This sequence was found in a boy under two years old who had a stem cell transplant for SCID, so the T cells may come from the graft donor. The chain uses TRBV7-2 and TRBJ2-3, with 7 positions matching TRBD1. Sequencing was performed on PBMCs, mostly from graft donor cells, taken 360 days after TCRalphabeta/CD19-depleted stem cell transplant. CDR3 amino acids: CASSLRGGRTDTQYF. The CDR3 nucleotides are TGTGCCAGCAGCTTACGAGGGGGCCGAACAGATACGCAGTATTTT.